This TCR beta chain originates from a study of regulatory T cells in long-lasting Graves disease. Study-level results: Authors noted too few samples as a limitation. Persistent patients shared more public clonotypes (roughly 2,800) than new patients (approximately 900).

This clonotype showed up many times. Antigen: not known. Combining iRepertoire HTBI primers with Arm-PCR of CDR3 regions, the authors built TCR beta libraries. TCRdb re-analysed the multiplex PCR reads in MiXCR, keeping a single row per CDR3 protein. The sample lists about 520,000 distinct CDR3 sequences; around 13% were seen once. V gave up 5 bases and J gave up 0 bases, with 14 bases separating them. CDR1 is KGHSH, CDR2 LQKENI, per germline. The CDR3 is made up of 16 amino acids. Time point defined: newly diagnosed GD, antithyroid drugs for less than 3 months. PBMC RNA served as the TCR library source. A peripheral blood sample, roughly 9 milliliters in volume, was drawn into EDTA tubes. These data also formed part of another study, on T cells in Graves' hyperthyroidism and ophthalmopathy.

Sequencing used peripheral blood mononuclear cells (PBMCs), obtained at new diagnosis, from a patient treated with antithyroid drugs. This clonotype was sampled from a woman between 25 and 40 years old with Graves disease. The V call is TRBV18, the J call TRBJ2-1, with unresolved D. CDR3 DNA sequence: TGTGCCAGCTCATCCCCATATAGGAGCTCCTACAATGAGCAGTTCTTC. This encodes CASSSPYRSSYNEQFF.